Listed below are T cell receptor beta chains from one sample, sequenced in a study of a mutant IDH1 vaccine in newly diagnosed glioma. TCRdb keeps only in-frame clones here, not all; method: immunoSEQ multiplex PCR. The sample records 56,000 or so clones, less than 85% being singletons. Their specific antigens are unknown. The input for sequencing was PBMCs, taken from a glioma patient whose treatment included an IDH1 peptide vaccine. The receptor source for this set is a woman aged 40 to 50 with glioma. Some clones in this sample may be carry-over from other donors' samples. CDR3s include the opening cysteine and the closing phenylalanine or tryptophan. The D gene is left open where the match is weak. The listing skips clone size in some rows; elsewhere it reads once, few, many or a size class.

V,J,size,D,CDR3,DNA
TRBV2,TRBJ1-4,-,-,CASSRTSGATNEKLFF,TGTGCCAGCAGCCGGACCTCAGGAGCAACTAATGAAAAACTGTTTTTT
TRBV7-6,TRBJ1-2,-,TRBD1,CASSLNRGGGYGYTF,TGTGCCAGCAGCTTGAACCGAGGGGGCGGCTATGGCTACACCTTC
TRBV9,TRBJ1-4,-,TRBD1,CASSVQGAPNEKLFF,TGTGCCAGCAGCGTCCAGGGGGCACCTAATGAAAAACTGTTTTTT
TRBV19,TRBJ1-1,-,-,CASSPANTEAFF,TGTGCCAGTAGTCCAGCGAACACTGAAGCTTTCTTT
TRBV29-1,TRBJ1-1,-,-,CSAPPGGRPFRGTEAFF,TGCAGCGCCCCCCCCGGGGGGCGTCCCTTCCGTGGGACTGAAGCTTTCTTT
TRBV6-1,TRBJ2-1,-,-,CASSDGRGRWDEQFF,TGTGCCAGCAGTGACGGCAGGGGACGGTGGGATGAGCAGTTCTTC
TRBV27,TRBJ1-1,few,TRBD1,CASSLLGTGGQGFF,TGTGCCAGCAGTTTATTGGGGACAGGGGGACAAGGGTTCTTT
TRBV2,TRBJ1-5,few,-,CASSEQGYSNQPQHF,TGTGCCAGCAGTGAACAGGGCTATAGCAATCAGCCCCAGCATTTT
TRBV5-5,TRBJ2-7,once,-,CASKQTYEQYF,TGTGCCAGCAAACAGACCTACGAGCAGTACTTC
TRBV6-6,TRBJ1-2,-,TRBD1,CASRAQGEHGYTF,TGTGCCAGCAGGGCCCAGGGGGAGCATGGCTACACCTTC
TRBV2,TRBJ1-6,-,-,CASSARGTNSPLHF,TGTGCCAGCAGTGCTCGAGGGACTAATTCACCCCTCCACTTT
TRBV7-9,TRBJ2-7,many,-,CASSPPDSQRWQYF,TGTGCCAGCAGCCCGCCGGACTCCCAACGATGGCAGTACTTC
TRBV7-9,TRBJ2-2,-,TRBD2,CASSWKLAGDTGELFF,TGTGCCAGCAGCTGGAAACTAGCGGGGGACACCGGGGAGCTGTTTTTT
TRBV15,TRBJ1-1,-,TRBD1,CATSRVKIGGNTEAFF,TGTGCCACCAGCAGAGTTAAAATAGGGGGCAACACTGAAGCTTTCTTT
TRBV6-1,TRBJ1-2,few,-,CASTAELRSYGYTF,TGTGCCAGCACCGCCGAGTTGAGGAGCTATGGCTACACCTTC
TRBV19,TRBJ2-1,-,TRBD1,CASSSRGNEQFF,TGTGCCAGTAGTTCCAGGGGGAATGAGCAGTTCTTC
TRBV19,TRBJ1-6,once,-,CASSIDGPKDSPLHF,TGTGCCAGTAGTATAGATGGCCCTAAGGATTCACCCCTCCACTTT
TRBV7-9,TRBJ1-6,-,TRBD1,CASSTGTGNNSPLHF,TGTGCCAGCAGCACCGGGACAGGGAATAATTCACCCCTCCACTTT
TRBV27,TRBJ1-5,-,-,CASSLFFGEGNQPQHF,TGTGCCAGCAGTTTATTTTTCGGTGAGGGCAATCAGCCCCAGCATTTT
TRBV6-1,TRBJ1-2,-,-,CASSEISQFYGYTF,TGTGCCAGCAGTGAGATCTCGCAGTTCTATGGCTACACCTTC
TRBV7-2,TRBJ2-1,-,-,CASNSREEGARGNEQFF,TGTGCCAGCAACTCAAGGGAGGAGGGGGCCAGGGGGAATGAGCAGTTCTTC
TRBV7-8,TRBJ1-2,-,TRBD1,CASSLGRTGVYGYTF,TGTGCCAGCAGCTTAGGAAGGACAGGGGTGTATGGCTACACCTTC
TRBV27,TRBJ2-1,-,-,CASSLSGAYNEQFF,TGTGCCAGCAGTTTGTCAGGGGCCTACAATGAGCAGTTCTTC
TRBV5-1,TRBJ1-1,-,-,CASSLEEAGTEAFF,TGCGCCAGCAGCTTGGAAGAGGCAGGCACTGAAGCTTTCTTT
TRBV29-1,TRBJ1-2,-,TRBD1,CSVEDRGTGGYTF,TGCAGCGTAGAGGACAGGGGAACTGGCGGCTACACCTTC
TRBV7-9,TRBJ1-5,-,-,CASRGWGDNQPQHF,TGTGCCAGCAGGGGCTGGGGTGACAATCAGCCCCAGCATTTT